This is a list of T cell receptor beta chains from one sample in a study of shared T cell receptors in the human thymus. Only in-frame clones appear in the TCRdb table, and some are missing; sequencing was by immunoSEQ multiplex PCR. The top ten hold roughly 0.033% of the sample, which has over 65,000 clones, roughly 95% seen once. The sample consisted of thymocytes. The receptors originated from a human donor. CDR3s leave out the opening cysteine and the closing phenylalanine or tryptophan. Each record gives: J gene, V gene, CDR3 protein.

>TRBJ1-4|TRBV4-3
ASSQEVPGQGEEKLF
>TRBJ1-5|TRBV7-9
ASSLAGNNQPQH
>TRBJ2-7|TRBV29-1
SVTATQSYEQY
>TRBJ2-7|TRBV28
ASSPGQGAYEQY
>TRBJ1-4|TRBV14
ASSQGRGREKLF
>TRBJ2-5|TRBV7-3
ASSLTPGGPRETQY
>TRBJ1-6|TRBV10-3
AISELWQGADNSPLH
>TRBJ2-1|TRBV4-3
ASSQVPNRVLSRGKINEQF
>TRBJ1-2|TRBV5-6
ASSFAWPGGEYGYT
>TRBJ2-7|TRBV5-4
ASSHWGDTVNYEQY